This TCR beta chain was captured in a study of beta chain features in type 1 diabetes. Study results and limitations: In all four CD4+ subsets, TCRB CDR3 length was significantly, moderately reduced in type 1 diabetes. Fewer junction insertions and more nucleotide deletions appeared in type 1 diabetes patients.

Based on CD45RO/CCR7/CD25/CD127/CD95/CD27, CD4+ regulatory, stem cell-like memory, naive and central memory cells were sorted. All sorted populations exceeded 95% purity. Concerning this clone: The target antigen is unknown.

Expressed TCRB transcripts were sequenced, since all the RNA that had been isolated was reverse transcribed. Naive, central memory and regulatory T cell samples averaged approximately 3.6 million immunoSEQ reads each. Here immunoSEQ multiplex PCR was the method, and the copy in TCRdb shows in-frame clones only, minus some. This sample has about 650,000 clones, with over 10% found just once. The source is a man aged 25 to 40 with type 1 diabetes. Sequencing used naive CD4+ T cells from blood.

CDR3: CASSLDQVLSYEQYF. The CDR3 bases are TGCGCCAGCAGCTTGGATCAGGTTCTCTCCTACGAGCAGTACTTC. This chain joins TRBV5-1 and TRBJ2-7, with D hard to call. The germline V and J ends were trimmed by 0 bases and 0 bases, with 10 bases remaining between them. The germline CDR1 and CDR2 sequences are SGHRS and YFSETQ. The CDR3 contains 15 residues.